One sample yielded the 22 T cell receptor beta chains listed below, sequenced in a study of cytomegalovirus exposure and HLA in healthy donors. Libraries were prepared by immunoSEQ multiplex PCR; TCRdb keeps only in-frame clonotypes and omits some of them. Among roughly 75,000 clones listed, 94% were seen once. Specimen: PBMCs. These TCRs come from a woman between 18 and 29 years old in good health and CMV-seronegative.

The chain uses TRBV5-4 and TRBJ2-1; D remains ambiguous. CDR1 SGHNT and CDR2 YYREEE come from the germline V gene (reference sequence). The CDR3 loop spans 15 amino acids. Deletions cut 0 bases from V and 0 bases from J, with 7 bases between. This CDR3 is CASSLGLSSYNEQFF. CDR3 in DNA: TGTGCCAGCAGCTTGGGCTTGAGCTCCTACAATGAGCAGTTCTTC. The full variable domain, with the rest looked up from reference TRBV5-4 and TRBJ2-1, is ETGVTQSPTHLIKTRGQQVTLRCSSQSGHNTVSWYQQALGQGPQFIFQYYREEENGRGNFPPRFSGLQFPNYSSELNVNALELDDSALYLCASSLGLSSYNEQFFGPGTRLTVL.

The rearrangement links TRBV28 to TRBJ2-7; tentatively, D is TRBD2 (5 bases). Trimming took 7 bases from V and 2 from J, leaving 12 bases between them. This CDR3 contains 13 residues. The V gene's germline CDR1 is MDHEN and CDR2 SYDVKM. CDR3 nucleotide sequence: TGTGCCAGCACACCAGCGGCCACCTACGAGCAGTACTTC. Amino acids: CASTPAATYEQYF.

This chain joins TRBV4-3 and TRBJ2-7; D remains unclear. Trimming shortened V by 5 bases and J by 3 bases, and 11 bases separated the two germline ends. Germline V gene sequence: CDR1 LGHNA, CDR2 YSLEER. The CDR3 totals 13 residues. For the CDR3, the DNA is TGCGCCAGCAGCTTAAATGTAGACTACGAGCAGTACTTC. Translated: CASSLNVDYEQYF.

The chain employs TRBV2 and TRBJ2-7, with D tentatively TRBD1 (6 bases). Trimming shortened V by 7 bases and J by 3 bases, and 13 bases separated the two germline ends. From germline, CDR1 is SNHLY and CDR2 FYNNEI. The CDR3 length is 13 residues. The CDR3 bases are TGTGCCAGCACCCCCACAGGGATCTACGAGCAGTACTTC. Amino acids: CASTPTGIYEQYF.

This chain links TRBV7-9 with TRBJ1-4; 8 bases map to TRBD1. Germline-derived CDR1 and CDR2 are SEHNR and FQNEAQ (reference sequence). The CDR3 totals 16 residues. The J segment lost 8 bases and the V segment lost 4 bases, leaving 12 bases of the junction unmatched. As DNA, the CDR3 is TGTGCCAGCAGCTCGGACAGGGCCCGAGCGCGAGAAAAACTGTTTTTT. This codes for CASSSDRARAREKLFF.

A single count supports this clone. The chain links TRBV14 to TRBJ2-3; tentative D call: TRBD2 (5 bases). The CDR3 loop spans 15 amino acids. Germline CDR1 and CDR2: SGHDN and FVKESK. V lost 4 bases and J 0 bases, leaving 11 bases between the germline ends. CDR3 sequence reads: CASSLTWTSTDTQYF. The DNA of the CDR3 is TGTGCCAGCAGCCTTACTTGGACTAGCACAGATACGCAGTATTTT.

This chain's CDR3 is CASSPTLLGQATNEKLFF. CDR3 nucleotides: TGTGCCAGCAGCCCCACCCTCTTAGGACAGGCAACTAATGAAAAACTGTTTTTT. This chain joins TRBV7-9 and TRBJ1-4; 7 bases match TRBD1. The CDR3 contains 18 residues. CDR1 and CDR2 from the germline V gene are SEHNR and FQNEAQ (reference sequence). Trimming cost V 5 bases and J 0 bases; bases outside gene matches: 12.

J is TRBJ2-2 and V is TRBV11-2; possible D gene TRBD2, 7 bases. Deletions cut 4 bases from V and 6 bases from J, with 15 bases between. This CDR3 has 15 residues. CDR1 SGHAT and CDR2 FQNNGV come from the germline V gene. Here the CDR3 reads CASSSPYGGPGELFF. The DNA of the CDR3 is TGTGCCAGCAGCTCCCCTTACGGGGGGCCCGGGGAGCTGTTTTTT.

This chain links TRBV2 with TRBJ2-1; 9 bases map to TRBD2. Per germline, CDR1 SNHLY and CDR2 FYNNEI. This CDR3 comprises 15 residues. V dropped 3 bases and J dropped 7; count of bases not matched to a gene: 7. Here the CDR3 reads CASSELAGVGNEQFF. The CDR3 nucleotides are TGTGCCAGCAGTGAGTTAGCGGGAGTCGGAAATGAGCAGTTCTTC. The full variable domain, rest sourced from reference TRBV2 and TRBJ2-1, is EPEVTQTPSHQVTQMGQEVILRCVPISNHLYFYWYRQILGQKVEFLVSFYNNEISEKSEIFDDQFSVERPDGSNFTLKIRSTKLEDSAMYFCASSELAGVGNEQFFGPGTRLTVL.

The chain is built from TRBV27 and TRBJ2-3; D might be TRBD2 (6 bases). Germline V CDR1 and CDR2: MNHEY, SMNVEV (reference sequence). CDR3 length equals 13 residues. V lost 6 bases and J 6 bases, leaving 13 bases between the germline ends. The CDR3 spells CASRTAGRDTQYF. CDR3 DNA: TGTGCCAGCAGAACCGCGGGGCGCGATACGCAGTATTTT.

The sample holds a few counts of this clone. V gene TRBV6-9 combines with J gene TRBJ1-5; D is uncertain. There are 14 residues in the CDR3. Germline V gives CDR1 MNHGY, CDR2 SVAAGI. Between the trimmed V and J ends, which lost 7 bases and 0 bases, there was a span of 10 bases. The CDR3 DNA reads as TGTGCCAGCACCCCTACAGCTAGCAATCAGCCCCAGCATTTT. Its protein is CASTPTASNQPQHF.

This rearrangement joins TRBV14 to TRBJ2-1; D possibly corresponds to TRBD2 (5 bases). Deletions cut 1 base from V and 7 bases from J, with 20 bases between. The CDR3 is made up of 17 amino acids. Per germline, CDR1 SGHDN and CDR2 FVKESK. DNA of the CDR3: TGTGCCAGCAGCCAAGGTCTTTCGATTACTCCGGGGAATGAGCAGTTCTTC. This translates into CASSQGLSITPGNEQFF.

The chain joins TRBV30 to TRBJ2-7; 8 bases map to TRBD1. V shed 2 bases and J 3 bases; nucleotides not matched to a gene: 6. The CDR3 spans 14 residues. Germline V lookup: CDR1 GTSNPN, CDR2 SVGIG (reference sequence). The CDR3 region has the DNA TGTGCCTGGAGTACCGGGACAGGCGTCTACGAGCAGTACTTC. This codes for CAWSTGTGVYEQYF.

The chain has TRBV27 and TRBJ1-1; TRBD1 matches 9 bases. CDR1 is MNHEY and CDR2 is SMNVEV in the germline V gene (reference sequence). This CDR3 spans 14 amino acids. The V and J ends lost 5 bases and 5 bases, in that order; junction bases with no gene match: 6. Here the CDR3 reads CASSPRQGGTEAFF. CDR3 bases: TGTGCCAGCAGTCCCAGACAGGGGGGAACTGAAGCTTTCTTT.

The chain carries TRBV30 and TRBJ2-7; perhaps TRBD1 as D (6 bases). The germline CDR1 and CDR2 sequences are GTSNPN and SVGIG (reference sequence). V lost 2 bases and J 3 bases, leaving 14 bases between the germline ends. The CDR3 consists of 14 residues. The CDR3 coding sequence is TGTGCCTGGAGTCCCGGGACAAGCTTCTACGAGCAGTACTTC. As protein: CAWSPGTSFYEQYF.

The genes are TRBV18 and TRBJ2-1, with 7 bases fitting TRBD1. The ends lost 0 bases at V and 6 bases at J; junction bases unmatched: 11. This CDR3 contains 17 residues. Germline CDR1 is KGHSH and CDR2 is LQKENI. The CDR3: CASSPPGQGVRFNEQFF. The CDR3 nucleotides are TGTGCCAGCTCACCACCCGGGCAGGGGGTAAGATTCAATGAGCAGTTCTTC.

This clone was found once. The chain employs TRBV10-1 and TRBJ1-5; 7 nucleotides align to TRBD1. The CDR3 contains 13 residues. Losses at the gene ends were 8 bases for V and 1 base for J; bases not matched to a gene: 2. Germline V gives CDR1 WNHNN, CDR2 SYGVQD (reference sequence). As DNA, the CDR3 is TGCGCCAGCGCGGGACAGAGCAATCAGCCCCAGCATTTT. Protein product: CASAGQSNQPQHF.

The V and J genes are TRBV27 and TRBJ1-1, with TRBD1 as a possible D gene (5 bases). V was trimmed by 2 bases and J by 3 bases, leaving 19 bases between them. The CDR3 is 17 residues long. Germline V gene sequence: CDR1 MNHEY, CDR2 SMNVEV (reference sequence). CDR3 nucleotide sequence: TGTGCCAGCAGTTTAGGCTGGGGCGGGGGGGTGGACACTGAAGCTTTCTTT. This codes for CASSLGWGGGVDTEAFF.

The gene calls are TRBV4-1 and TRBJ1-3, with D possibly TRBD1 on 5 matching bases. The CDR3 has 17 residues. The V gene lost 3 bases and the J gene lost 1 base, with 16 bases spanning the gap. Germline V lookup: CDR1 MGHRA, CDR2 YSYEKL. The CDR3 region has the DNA TGCGCCAGCAGCCACCACATACAGGAGCGATCTGGAAACACCATATATTTT. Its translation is CASSHHIQERSGNTIYF.

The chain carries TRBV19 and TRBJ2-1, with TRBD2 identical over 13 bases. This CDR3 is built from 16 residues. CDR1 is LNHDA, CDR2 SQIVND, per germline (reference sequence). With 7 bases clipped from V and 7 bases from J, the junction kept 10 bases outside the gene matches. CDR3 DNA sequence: TGTGCCAGTAATAGAGGCCCGGGACTAGCGGGAAATGAGCAGTTCTTC. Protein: CASNRGPGLAGNEQFF.

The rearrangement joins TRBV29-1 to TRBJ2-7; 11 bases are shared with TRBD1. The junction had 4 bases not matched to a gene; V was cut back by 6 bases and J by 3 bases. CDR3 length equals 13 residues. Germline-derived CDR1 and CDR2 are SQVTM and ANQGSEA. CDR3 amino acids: CSVGQGEHYEQYF. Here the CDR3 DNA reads TGCAGCGTGGGACAGGGGGAGCACTACGAGCAGTACTTC.

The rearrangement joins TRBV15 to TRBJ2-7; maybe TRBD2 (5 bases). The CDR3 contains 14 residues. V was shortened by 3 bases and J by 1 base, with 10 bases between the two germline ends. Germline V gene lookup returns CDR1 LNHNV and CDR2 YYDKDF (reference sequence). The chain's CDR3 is CATSRTTSSYEQYF. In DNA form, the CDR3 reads TGTGCCACCAGCAGGACTACCTCGTCCTACGAGCAGTACTTC.